This T cell receptor beta chain was captured by sequencing in a study of shared clonotypes between healthy human individuals. Background on the study: A donor's plate count was three for CD4 naive and three for CD4 memory; CD8 naive had two and CD8 memory one.

The material for each subset, its genomic DNA, was split evenly across several immunoSEQ plates. The protocol was immunoSEQ multiplex PCR, while the TCRdb copy is restricted to in-frame clones and leaves out a portion. The sample consists of approximately 1,500,000 clones, about 96% of them appearing once. The germline gives CDR1 LGHNT, CDR2 FRNRAP. The V end was cut by 1 base, the J end by 1 base, with 14 bases between. This CDR3 is built from 17 residues. This TCR came from a man between 25 and 39 years old in good health. The chain carries TRBV12-5 and TRBJ2-1; possibly TRBD2 for D (6 bases). The sample consisted of naive CD4+ T cells sorted from blood. The subset denotes: CD45RA+ positively selected. This chain's CDR3 is CASGLGRDQRSYNEQFF. CDR3 DNA sequence: TGTGCTAGTGGTTTGGGGAGGGACCAGCGGTCCTACAATGAGCAGTTCTTC.